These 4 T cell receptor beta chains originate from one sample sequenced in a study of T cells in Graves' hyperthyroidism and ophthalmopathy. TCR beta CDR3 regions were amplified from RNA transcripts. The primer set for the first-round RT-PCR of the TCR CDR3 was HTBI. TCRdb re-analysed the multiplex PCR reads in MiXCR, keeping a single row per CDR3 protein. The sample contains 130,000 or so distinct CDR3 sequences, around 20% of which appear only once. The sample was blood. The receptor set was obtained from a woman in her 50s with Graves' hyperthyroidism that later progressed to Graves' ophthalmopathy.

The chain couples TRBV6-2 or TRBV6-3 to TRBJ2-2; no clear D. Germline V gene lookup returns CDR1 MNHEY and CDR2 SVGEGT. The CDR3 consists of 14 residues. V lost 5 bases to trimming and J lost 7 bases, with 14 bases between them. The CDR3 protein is CASSVSHGGGELFF. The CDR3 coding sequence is TGTGCCAGCAGTGTTTCTCATGGTGGCGGGGAGCTGTTTTTT.

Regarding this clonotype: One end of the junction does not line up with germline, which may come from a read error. CDR3 residues: CASSLAPTGDNYGYTF. DNA of the CDR3: TGTGCCAGCAGCTTGGCCCCGACAGGGGATAACTATGGCTACACCTTC. The chain combines TRBV5-1 with TRBJ1-2; the match to TRBD1 covers 8 bases. The CDR3 loop spans 16 amino acids. In germline, CDR1 is SGHRS, CDR2 YFSETQ.

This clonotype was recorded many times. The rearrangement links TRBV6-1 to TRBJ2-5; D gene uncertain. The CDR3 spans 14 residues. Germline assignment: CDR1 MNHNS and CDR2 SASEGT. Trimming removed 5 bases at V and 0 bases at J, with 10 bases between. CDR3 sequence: CASSSPRDQETQYF. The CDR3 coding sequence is TGTGCCAGCAGTTCCCCACGGGACCAAGAGACCCAGTACTTC.

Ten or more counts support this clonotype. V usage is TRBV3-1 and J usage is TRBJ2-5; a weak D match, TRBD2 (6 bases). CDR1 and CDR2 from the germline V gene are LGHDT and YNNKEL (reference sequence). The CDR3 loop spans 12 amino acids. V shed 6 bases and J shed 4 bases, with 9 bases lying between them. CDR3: CASRGGGETQYF. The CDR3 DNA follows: TGTGCCAGCAGGGGAGGAGGAGAGACCCAGTACTTC.